The 23 T cell receptor beta chains given below trace back to one sample, sequenced in a study (TCRdb year 2016). Library preparation was by RT-PCR. This sample was sequenced with an Illumina MiSeq. TCRdb trimmed the raw reads at Q25, called clones with MiXCR and kept productive beta chains. Entries that share a CDR3 protein sequence are merged under the most common genes and DNA. The sample table shows almost 700,000 distinct CDR3 sequences, and approximately 15% are seen once. The ten largest make up 3.6% of the sample. The sample was memory CD4+ T cells from blood. The source is a female donor in good health, serving as a healthy control.

This clonotype was recorded a few times. The J gene is TRBJ1-1, the V gene TRBV6-2 or TRBV6-3, with 9 bases lining up with TRBD1. Unmatched junction bases numbered 17, after V lost 8 bases and J lost 4 bases. Germline V CDR1 and CDR2: MNHEY, SVGEGT. The CDR3 consists of 17 residues. This chain's CDR3 is CASHRAGTGKSGTEAFF. CDR3 coding DNA: TGTGCCAGCCATAGAGCCGGGACAGGGAAGAGTGGCACTGAAGCTTTCTTT.

The V call is TRBV19, the J call TRBJ1-1; no clear D gene. CDR3 length: 13 amino acids. Trimming pared 7 bases from V and 4 bases from J, leaving 13 bases between. The germline V gene encodes CDR1 LNHDA and CDR2 SQIVND (reference sequence). CDR3 residues: CASNALEGTEAFF. Written as DNA, the CDR3 is TGTGCCAGTAATGCGCTCGAGGGCACTGAAGCTTTCTTT.

The chain carries TRBV7-9 and TRBJ2-7; perhaps TRBD1 as D (6 bases). The length of the CDR3 is 15 residues. CDR1 SEHNR and CDR2 FQNEAQ come from the germline V gene (reference sequence). The V gene lost 5 bases and the J gene lost 6 bases, with 20 bases spanning the gap. The CDR3 DNA reads as TGTGCCAGCAGCCAAAGACAGGCAGGACAGAGCGAGCAGTACTTC. The encoded protein is CASSQRQAGQSEQYF.

A few counts support this clonotype. The rearrangement uses TRBV7-3 and TRBJ2-1; D is perhaps TRBD1 (5 bases). CDR1 is SGHTA, CDR2 FQGTGA, per germline. This CDR3 is built from 15 residues. The V end was cut by 2 bases, the J end by 2 bases, with 10 bases between. In nucleotides, the CDR3 is TGTGCCAGCAGCTTATGGCAGGGAACCTACAATGAGCAGTTCTTC. This encodes CASSLWQGTYNEQFF. The whole variable domain, remainder taken from reference TRBV7-3 and TRBJ2-1, is GAGVSQTPSNKVTEKGKYVELRCDPISGHTALYWYRQSLGQGPEFLIYFQGTGAADDSGLPNDRFFAVRPEGSVSTLKIQRTERGDSAVYLCASSLWQGTYNEQFFGPGTRLTVL.

The chain carries TRBV5-6 and TRBJ1-2; D remains ambiguous. Trimming took 7 bases from V and 3 from J, leaving 19 bases between them. The CDR3 has 15 amino acids. Germline CDR1 SGHDT, CDR2 YYEEEE. The CDR3 DNA follows: TGTGCCAGCTGCCGGGTTATCCCCCCCGACTATGGCTACACCTTC. This translates into CASCRVIPPDYGYTF.

This clonotype was seen many times. The chain links TRBV7-3 to TRBJ2-1; 9 positions agree with TRBD1. V lost 5 bases and J lost 7; bases outside the gene matches: 9. Germline CDR1 and CDR2: SGHTA and FQGTGA. This CDR3 has 15 amino acids. For the CDR3, the DNA is TGTGCCAGCAGCCAAGACAGGGGGGGTTCTAATGAGCAGTTCTTC. This sequence encodes CASSQDRGGSNEQFF.

This clonotype was counted at least ten times. V and J are TRBV30 and TRBJ2-7, with a tentative D call TRBD1 (5 bases). V gave up 5 bases and J gave up 6 bases, with 14 bases separating them. Germline loops: CDR1 GTSNPN, CDR2 SVGIG (reference sequence). The CDR3 has 12 residues. CDR3 DNA: TGTGCCTGGGCAAGACAAGGGGCCGAGCAGTACTTC. It is translated as CAWARQGAEQYF.

The sample holds a few counts of this clonotype. The chain combines TRBV7-2 with TRBJ2-1, with 10 bases lining up with TRBD2. The CDR3 runs to 16 residues. J was trimmed by 3 bases and V by 4 bases; bases with no gene match: 6. From germline, CDR1 is SGHTA and CDR2 FQGNSA. The DNA for the CDR3 is TGTGCCAGCAGCTCCATTAGCGGGAGGCTCTACAATGAGCAGTTCTTC. It translates to CASSSISGRLYNEQFF.

This clonotype was counted at least ten times. This chain joins TRBV12-3 or TRBV12-4 and TRBJ2-1, with TRBD2 matching over 11 bases. J lost 8 bases, V lost 8 bases, and 8 bases had no gene match. The CDR3 consists of 14 residues. CDR3 loop: CASVAGGPRDEQFF. DNA for the CDR3: TGTGCCAGCGTAGCGGGGGGGCCCCGGGATGAGCAGTTCTTC.

This clonotype has ten or more counts. The chain carries TRBV10-3 and TRBJ2-5; D is unclear. CDR3 size: 13 residues. Per the germline V gene, CDR1 is ENHRY and CDR2 is SYGVKD. Trimming left V 5 bases short and J 2 bases short, with 9 bases between. CDR3 bases: TGTGCCATCAGTAAATCAAGTCAAGAGACCCAGTACTTC. It specifies CAISKSSQETQYF.

The V and J genes are TRBV7-2 and TRBJ1-2; D possibly corresponds to TRBD1 (5 bases). The V and J ends lost 1 base and 8 bases respectively, with 11 bases between them. From germline, CDR1 is SGHTA and CDR2 FQGNSA. The CDR3 length is 13 residues. The CDR3 loop is CASSLGQRQGYTF. CDR3 sequence (DNA): TGTGCCAGCAGCTTAGGACAGAGACAGGGCTACACCTTC.

The chain recombines TRBV27 with TRBJ1-1, with D uncertain. This CDR3 has 13 amino acids. Trimming removed 6 bases at V and 0 bases at J, with 8 bases between. The germline V gene has CDR1 MNHEY and CDR2 SMNVEV (reference sequence). CDR3 in DNA: TGTGCCAGCAGAGACACCATGAACACTGAAGCTTTCTTT. Translated, it gives CASRDTMNTEAFF.

Worth noting for this clonotype: A read error may produce the germline difference seen at one junction end. The chain joins TRBV9 to TRBJ2-1, with D maybe TRBD1 (5 bases). CDR3 size: 15 residues. Germline V CDR1 and CDR2: SGDLS, YYNGEE. The CDR3 is CAISVGAGYYSEQFF. CDR3 nucleotides: TGTGCCATCAGCGTAGGGGCAGGTTACTACAGTGAGCAGTTCTTC.

The chain employs TRBV9 and TRBJ2-1; no clear D. From germline, CDR1 is SGDLS and CDR2 YYNGEE. The CDR3 sequence is 13 residues long. V was clipped by 0 bases and J by 6 bases, with 7 bases between them. Here the CDR3 reads CASSVGGSNEQFF. CDR3 coding DNA: TGTGCCAGCAGCGTAGGAGGCTCCAATGAGCAGTTCTTC.

This clonotype was seen repeatedly, ten times or more. The chain carries TRBV4-1 and TRBJ2-2, with D possibly matching TRBD2 (6 bases). V lost 2 bases to trimming and J lost 3 bases, with 10 bases between them. From germline, CDR1 is MGHRA and CDR2 YSYEKL. The CDR3 has 15 amino acids. This CDR3 reads CASSQPWEDTGELFF. CDR3 sequence (DNA): TGCGCCAGCAGCCAACCTTGGGAGGACACCGGGGAGCTGTTTTTT.

The sample holds many counts of this clonotype. The rearrangement joins TRBV9 to TRBJ2-5; D unclear. The CDR3 totals 15 residues. The germline CDR1 and CDR2 sequences are SGDLS and YYNGEE. V was pared by 0 bases and J by 5 bases, with 14 bases between. In DNA form, the CDR3 reads TGTGCCAGCAGCGTAGACGCCTTGGCAGCGGAGACCCAGTACTTC. Translation: CASSVDALAAETQYF. Full variable domain (rest looked up from reference TRBV9 and TRBJ2-5): DSGVTQTPKHLITATGQRVTLRCSPRSGDLSVYWYQQSLDQGLQFLIQYYNGEERAKGNILERFSAQQFPDLHSELNLSSLELGDSALYFCASSVDALAAETQYFGPGTRLLVL.

This chain joins TRBV5-1 and TRBJ2-3; 7 bases line up with TRBD2. CDR1 is SGHRS, CDR2 YFSETQ, per germline. V lost 5 bases to trimming and J lost 4 bases; unmatched junction nucleotides: 10. The CDR3 runs 15 residues. The CDR3, as DNA: TGCGCCAGCAGGGGTGTGGCGGGAGCCGCAGATACGCAGTATTTT. It translates to CASRGVAGAADTQYF.

The rearrangement links TRBV2 to TRBJ2-1, with TRBD2 matching over 14 bases. The CDR3 is made up of 14 amino acids. With 6 bases clipped from V and 9 bases from J, the junction kept 4 bases outside the gene matches. CDR1 is SNHLY and CDR2 is FYNNEI in the germline V gene. CDR3 DNA sequence: TGTGCCAGCAGGGGACTAGCGGGAGTTGGTGAGCAGTTCTTC. Translating gives CASRGLAGVGEQFF.

The sample holds many counts of this clonotype. V and J are TRBV7-2 and TRBJ1-2; TRBD1 might be the D (6 bases). Trimming took 1 base from V and 3 from J, leaving 12 bases between them. The CDR3 is made up of 15 amino acids. The germline CDR1 and CDR2 sequences are SGHTA and FQGNSA. CDR3 DNA: TGTGCCAGCAGCTTAGATTCGGACAGTCACTATGGCTACACCTTC. Its translation: CASSLDSDSHYGYTF.

This clonotype was picked up a small number of times. The CDR3 DNA reads TGTGCCAGCAGTGGTCGGGGGGGTCCCTATGGCTACACCTTC. As protein: CASSGRGGPYGYTF. The rearrangement joins TRBV6-1 to TRBJ1-2; D is perhaps TRBD1 (5 bases). V was trimmed by 4 bases and J by 4 bases, leaving 13 bases between them. Germline CDR1 reads MNHNS; CDR2 reads SASEGT. The CDR3 has 14 residues.

The V and J genes are TRBV30 and TRBJ2-4; D is perhaps TRBD2 (6 bases). The germline gives CDR1 GTSNPN, CDR2 SVGIG (reference sequence). V lost 5 bases to trimming and J lost 3 bases, with 17 bases between them. CDR3 size: 15 residues. Written as DNA, the CDR3 is TGTGCCTGGGAAGACCCGGGAGTCCGCAAAAACATTCAGTACTTC. It codes for CAWEDPGVRKNIQYF.

A remark on this clonotype: This is likely a read error, given that the CDR3 carries no conserved phenylalanine or tryptophan at its end. The V call is TRBV5-1, the J call TRBJ1-1; 8 positions agree with TRBD1. The CDR3 totals 15 residues. The J segment lost 6 bases and the V segment lost 1 base, leaving 8 bases of the junction unmatched. The germline V gene has CDR1 SGHRS and CDR2 YFSETQ. The CDR3 nucleotides read TGCGCCAGCAGCTTGTTGCAGGGGGCGATAGCTGAAGCTTTCCTT. Residues: CASSLLQGAIAEAFL.

This clonotype was seen a few times. V is TRBV20-1 and J is TRBJ2-1; tentatively, D is TRBD1 (5 bases). The length of the CDR3 is 14 residues. Looked up from germline, CDR1 is DFQATT and CDR2 is SNEGSKA (reference sequence). With 6 bases removed from V and 4 bases from J, the gap between germline ends came to 16 bases. The DNA of the CDR3 is TGCAGTGCCACCGGACACACCAGTTACAATGAGCAGTTCTTC. Translating it yields CSATGHTSYNEQFF.